These 15 T cell receptor beta chains were sequenced from one sample in a study of T cells of healthy individuals. TCRdb analysed the 5' RACE reads with MiXCR anew, one entry per CDR3 protein. The table has tens of thousands of distinct CDR3 sequences, 15% to 20% seen once. The receptors come from a human donor in good health.

This sequence joins TRBV5-1 and TRBJ2-5; the D is unclear. CDR3 length: 16 amino acids. V lost 0 bases and J lost 4, with 16 bases in between. Germline values: CDR1 SGHRS, CDR2 YFSETQ. The CDR3, as DNA: TGCGCCAGCAGCTTGGCTCTCCCGGACGTTATAGAGACCCAGTACTTC. Translation: CASSLALPDVIETQYF.

This sequence joins TRBV6-5 and TRBJ1-5; 8 bases align to TRBD1. Germline trimming cut 0 bases from V and 4 bases from J; bases unmatched to any gene: 5. There are 16 residues in the CDR3. From germline, CDR1 is MNHEY and CDR2 SVGAGI. DNA of the CDR3: TGTGCCAGCAGTTACTCAGGGACAGGAGGTAATCAGCCCCAGCATTTT. It encodes CASSYSGTGGNQPQHF.

A few counts support this clonotype. The CDR3 region has the DNA TGCAGTGCACTCCTTTGGGACAATCCCACTTCCTACGAGCAGTACTTC. Amino acid sequence: CSALLWDNPTSYEQYF. This chain joins TRBV20-1 and TRBJ2-7; possibly TRBD1 for D (6 bases). V was shortened by 6 bases and J by 1 base, with 22 bases between the two germline ends. Germline V gene sequence: CDR1 DFQATT, CDR2 SNEGSKA (reference sequence). The CDR3 has 16 residues.

This chain uses TRBV10-3 with TRBJ2-5; D gene uncertain. Germline loops: CDR1 ENHRY, CDR2 SYGVKD. The CDR3 is 13 amino acids. V gave up 0 bases and J gave up 4 bases, with 6 bases separating them. The CDR3 reads CAISESLSETQYF. In DNA form, the CDR3 reads TGTGCCATCAGTGAGTCGCTTTCAGAGACCCAGTACTTC.

This chain joins TRBV27 and TRBJ2-1; 8 positions agree with TRBD2. This CDR3 has 15 amino acids. CDR1 is MNHEY, CDR2 SMNVEV, per germline (reference sequence). J gave up 4 bases and V 2 bases, and 4 bases lay outside the gene matches. The CDR3 DNA follows: TGTGCCAGCAGTTTACCAGCGGGAGCTTACAATGAGCAGTTCTTC. Its translation is CASSLPAGAYNEQFF.

This clonotype appeared many times. V gene TRBV27 combines with J gene TRBJ1-2; D gene uncertain. This CDR3 is 12 amino acids long. Germline V gene data show CDR1 as MNHEY and CDR2 as SMNVEV (reference sequence). Trimming left V 4 bases short and J 8 bases short, with 11 bases between. The chain's CDR3 is CASSSRYSGYTF. CDR3 nucleotide sequence: TGTGCCAGCAGTTCGAGATACAGCGGCTACACCTTC.

The J gene is TRBJ1-2, the V gene TRBV6-5; 7 bases fit TRBD1. The J segment lost 5 bases and the V segment lost 5 bases, leaving 5 bases of the junction unmatched. The CDR3 length is 13 residues. Germline V gives CDR1 MNHEY, CDR2 SVGAGI. The CDR3: CASSTHRGYGYTF. In DNA, the CDR3 is TGTGCCAGCAGTACCCACAGGGGTTATGGCTACACCTTC.

This clonotype turned up a few times. The chain links TRBV24-1 to TRBJ2-5; 8 bases agree with TRBD1. The CDR3 covers 15 residues. The germline CDR1 and CDR2 sequences are KGHDR and SFDVKD. V lost 1 base and J lost 2; bases outside the gene matches: 2. In DNA form, the CDR3 reads TGTGCCACCAGTGATTTAAGGACAGGGCAAGAGACCCAGTACTTC. The encoded protein is CATSDLRTGQETQYF.

This clonotype was found a few times. The chain uses TRBV20-1 and TRBJ1-2, with D possibly matching TRBD1 (5 bases). Trimming stripped 0 bases from V and 6 bases from J, with 11 bases between. Germline values: CDR1 DFQATT, CDR2 SNEGSKA (reference sequence). The CDR3 totals 13 residues. The CDR3 DNA is TGCAGTGCTAGAGATCTAGGCAGGGATGGCTACACCTTC. Its translation is CSARDLGRDGYTF.

In its sample, this clonotype was seen a few times. The genes are TRBV4-1 and TRBJ1-1, with D maybe TRBD1 (5 bases). The germline CDR1 and CDR2 sequences are MGHRA and YSYEKL. V lost 3 bases, J lost 4 bases, and 12 bases lay in between. CDR3 length equals 14 residues. CDR3 region: CASSHEGLGTEAFF. The CDR3, as DNA: TGCGCCAGCAGCCACGAGGGGCTGGGCACTGAAGCTTTCTTT.

This clonotype was detected only a few times. The gene calls are TRBV11-2 and TRBJ2-1; D may be TRBD1 (7 bases). Germline loops: CDR1 SGHAT, CDR2 FQNNGV. CDR3 length: 15 amino acids. The V gene lost 5 bases and the J gene lost 4 bases, with 15 bases spanning the gap. For the CDR3, the DNA is TGTGCCAGCAGCCCTGTCAGGGGGGATTACAATGAGCAGTTCTTC. Translating it yields CASSPVRGDYNEQFF. Together with reference TRBV11-2 and TRBJ2-1, the CDR3 gives the full variable domain: EAGVAQSPRYKIIEKRQSVAFWCNPISGHATLYWYQQILGQGPKLLIQFQNNGVVDDSQLPKDRFSAERLKGVDSTLKIQPAKLEDSAVYLCASSPVRGDYNEQFFGPGTRLTVL.

The table lists this clonotype with many counts. The chain is built from TRBV5-4 and TRBJ2-3; D is perhaps TRBD1 or TRBD2 (5 bases each). Trimming stripped 2 bases from V and 1 base from J, with 11 bases between. CDR3 length: 15 residues. From germline, CDR1 is SGHNT and CDR2 YYREEE (reference sequence). Here the CDR3 DNA reads TGTGCCAGCAGCTTTGGGGGAACTGGCACAGATACGCAGTATTTT. It codes for CASSFGGTGTDTQYF.

J is TRBJ2-7 and V is TRBV4-1, with D maybe TRBD1 (6 bases). V was trimmed by 3 bases and J by 0 bases, leaving 12 bases between them. The CDR3 is made up of 15 amino acids. Germline-derived CDR1 and CDR2 are MGHRA and YSYEKL. CDR3 protein: CASSQTTGRSYEQYF. The CDR3 coding sequence is TGCGCCAGCAGCCAGACGACAGGACGCTCCTACGAGCAGTACTTC.

This sequence joins TRBV4-1 and TRBJ2-1; D is perhaps TRBD1 or TRBD2 (5 bases each). Trimming left V 0 bases short and J 5 bases short, with 14 bases between. The CDR3 covers 16 residues. CDR1 and CDR2 from the germline V gene are MGHRA and YSYEKL. The CDR3 region has the DNA TGCGCCAGCAGCCAAGAAATGGGACGGAAGAACAATGAGCAGTTCTTC. It translates to CASSQEMGRKNNEQFF.

This clonotype was seen repeatedly, ten times or more. The chain recombines TRBV3-2 with TRBJ1-5. TRBV3-2 is tagged as a pseudogene. This CDR3 is 16 amino acids long. The CDR3 protein is CASSQDLVGFNQPQHF. In DNA, the CDR3 is TGTGCCAGCAGCCAAGATTTGGTGGGGTTTAATCAGCCCCAGCATTTT.